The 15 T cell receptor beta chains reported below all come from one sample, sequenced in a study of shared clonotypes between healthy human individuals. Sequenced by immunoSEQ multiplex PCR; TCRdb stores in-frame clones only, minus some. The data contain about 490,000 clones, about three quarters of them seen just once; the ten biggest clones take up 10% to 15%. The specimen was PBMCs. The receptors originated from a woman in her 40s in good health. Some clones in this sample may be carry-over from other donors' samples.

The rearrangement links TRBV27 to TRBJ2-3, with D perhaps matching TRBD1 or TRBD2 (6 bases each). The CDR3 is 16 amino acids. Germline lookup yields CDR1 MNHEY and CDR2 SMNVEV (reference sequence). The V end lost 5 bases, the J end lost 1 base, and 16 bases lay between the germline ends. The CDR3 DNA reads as TGTGCCAGCAGTCGCTCGGGGGCGCCTCGCACAGATACGCAGTATTTT. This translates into CASSRSGAPRTDTQYF.

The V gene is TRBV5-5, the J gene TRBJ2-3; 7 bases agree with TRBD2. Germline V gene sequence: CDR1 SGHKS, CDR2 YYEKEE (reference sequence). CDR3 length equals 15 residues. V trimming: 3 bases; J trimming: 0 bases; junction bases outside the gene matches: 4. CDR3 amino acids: CASSWGTTSTDTQYF. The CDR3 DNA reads TGTGCCAGCAGCTGGGGGACTACTAGCACAGATACGCAGTATTTT.

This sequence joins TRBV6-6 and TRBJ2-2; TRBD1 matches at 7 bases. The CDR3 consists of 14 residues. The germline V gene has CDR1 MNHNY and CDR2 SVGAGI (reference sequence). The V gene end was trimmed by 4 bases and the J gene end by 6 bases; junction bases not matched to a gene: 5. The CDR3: CASSSRGGAGELFF. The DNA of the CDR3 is TGTGCCAGCAGTTCCCGAGGGGGCGCCGGGGAGCTGTTTTTT.

CDR3 nucleotide sequence: TGTGCCAGCAGCTTAGAGGTCGGTCTTCATGTCCCCTACGAGCAGTACTTC. Its protein is CASSLEVGLHVPYEQYF. The rearrangement uses TRBV7-2 and TRBJ2-7; D not resolved. Germline V gene data show CDR1 as SGHTA and CDR2 as FQGNSA. V gave up 1 base and J gave up 2 bases, with 18 bases separating them. The CDR3 sequence is 17 residues long. Filled out from reference TRBV7-2 and TRBJ2-7, the complete variable domain reads GAGVSQSPSNKVTEKGKDVELRCDPISGHTALYWYRQSLGQGLEFLIYFQGNSAPDKSGLPSDRFSAERTGGSVSTLTIQRTQQEDSAVYLCASSLEVGLHVPYEQYFGPGTRLTVT.

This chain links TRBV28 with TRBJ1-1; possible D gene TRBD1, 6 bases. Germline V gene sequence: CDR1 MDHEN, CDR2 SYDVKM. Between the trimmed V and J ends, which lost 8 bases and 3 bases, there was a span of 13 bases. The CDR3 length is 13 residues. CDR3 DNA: TGTGCCAGCGTAGGGGGAAGACACACTGAAGCTTTCTTT. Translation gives CASVGGRHTEAFF.

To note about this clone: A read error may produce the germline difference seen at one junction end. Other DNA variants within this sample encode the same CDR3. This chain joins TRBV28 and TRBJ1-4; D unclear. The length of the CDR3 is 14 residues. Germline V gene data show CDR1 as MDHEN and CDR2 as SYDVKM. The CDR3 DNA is TGTGCCAGCAGTGACACAGCAACTAACGAAAAACTGTTTTTT. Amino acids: CASSDTATNEKLFF.

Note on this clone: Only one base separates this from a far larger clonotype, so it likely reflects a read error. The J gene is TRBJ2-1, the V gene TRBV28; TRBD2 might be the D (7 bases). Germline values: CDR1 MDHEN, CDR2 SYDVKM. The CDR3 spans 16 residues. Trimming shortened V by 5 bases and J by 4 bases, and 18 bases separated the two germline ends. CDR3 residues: CASSPLGEGEYNEQFF. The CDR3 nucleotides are TGTGCCAGCAGTCCCCTCGGGGAGGGGGAGTACAATGAGCAGTTCTTC.

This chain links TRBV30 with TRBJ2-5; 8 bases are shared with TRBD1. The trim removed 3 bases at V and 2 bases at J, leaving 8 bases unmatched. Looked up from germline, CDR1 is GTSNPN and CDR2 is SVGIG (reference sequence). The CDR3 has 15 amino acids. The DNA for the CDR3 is TGTGCCTGGAGCCGAATGGGACAGGTACAAGAGACCCAGTACTTC. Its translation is CAWSRMGQVQETQYF. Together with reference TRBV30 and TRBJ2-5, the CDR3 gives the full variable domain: SQTIHQWPATLVQPVGSPLSLECTVEGTSNPNLYWYRQAAGRGLQLLFYSVGIGQISSEVPQNLSASRPQDRQFILSSKKLLLSDSGFYLCAWSRMGQVQETQYFGPGTRLLVL.

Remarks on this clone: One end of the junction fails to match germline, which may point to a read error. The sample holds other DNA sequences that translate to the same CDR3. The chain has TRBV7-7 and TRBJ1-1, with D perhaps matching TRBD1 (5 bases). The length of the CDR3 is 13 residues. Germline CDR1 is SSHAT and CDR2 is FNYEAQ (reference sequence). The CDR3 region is CASSLGTNTEAFF. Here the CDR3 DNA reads TGTGCTAGCAGCTTAGGGACGAACACTGAAGCTTTCTTT.

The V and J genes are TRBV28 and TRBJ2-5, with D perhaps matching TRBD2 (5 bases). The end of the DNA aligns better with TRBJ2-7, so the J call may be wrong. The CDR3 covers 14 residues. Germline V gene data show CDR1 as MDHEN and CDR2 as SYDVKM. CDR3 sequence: CASSSRESSYEQYF. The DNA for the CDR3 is TGTGCCAGCAGCAGTAGGGAGAGCTCCTACGAGCAGTACTTC.

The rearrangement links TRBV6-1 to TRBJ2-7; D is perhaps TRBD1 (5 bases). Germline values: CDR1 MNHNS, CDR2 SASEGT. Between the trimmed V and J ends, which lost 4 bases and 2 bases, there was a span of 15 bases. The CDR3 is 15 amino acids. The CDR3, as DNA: TGTGCCAGCAGTGGGGGCGGAAGAACACCCTACGAGCAGTACTTC. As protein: CASSGGGRTPYEQYF.

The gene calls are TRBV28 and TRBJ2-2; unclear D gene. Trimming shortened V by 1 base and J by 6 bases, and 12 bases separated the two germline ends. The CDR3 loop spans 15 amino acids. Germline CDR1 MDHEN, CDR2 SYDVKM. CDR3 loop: CASSLLMGMAGELFF. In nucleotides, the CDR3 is TGTGCCAGCAGTTTATTAATGGGGATGGCCGGGGAGCTGTTTTTT.

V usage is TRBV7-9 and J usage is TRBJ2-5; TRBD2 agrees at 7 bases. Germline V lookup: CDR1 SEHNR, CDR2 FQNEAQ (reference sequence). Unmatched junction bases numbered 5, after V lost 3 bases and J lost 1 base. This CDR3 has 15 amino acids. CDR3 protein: CASSFWASGQETQYF. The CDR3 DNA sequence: TGTGCCAGCAGCTTCTGGGCTAGCGGCCAAGAGACCCAGTACTTC.

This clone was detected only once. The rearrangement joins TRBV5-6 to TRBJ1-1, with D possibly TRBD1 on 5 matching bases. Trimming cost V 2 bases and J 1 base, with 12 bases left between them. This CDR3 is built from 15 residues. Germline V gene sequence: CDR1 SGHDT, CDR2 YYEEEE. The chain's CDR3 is CASSFAGAGNTEAFF. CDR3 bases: TGTGCCAGCAGCTTCGCCGGGGCGGGGAACACTGAAGCTTTCTTT. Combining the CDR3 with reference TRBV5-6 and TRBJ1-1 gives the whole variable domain DAGVTQSPTHLIKTRGQQVTLRCSPKSGHDTVSWYQQALGQGPQFIFQYYEEEERQRGNFPDRFSGHQFPNYSSELNVNALLLGDSALYLCASSFAGAGNTEAFFGQGTRLTVV.

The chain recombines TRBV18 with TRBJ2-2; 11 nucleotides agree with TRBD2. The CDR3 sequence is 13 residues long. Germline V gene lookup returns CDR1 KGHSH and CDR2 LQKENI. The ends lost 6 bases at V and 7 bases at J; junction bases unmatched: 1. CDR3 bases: TGTGCCAGCTCGGGACTAGCGGTCGGGGAGCTGTTTTTT. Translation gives CASSGLAVGELFF.